The clone carrying this TCR beta chain was found a few times. As yet, its antigen is unknown. The data originate from a study of T cell repertoires in cytomegalovirus infection. As for the study in general: Public TCR beta signatures indicated both CMV infection and matching HLA type. Regarding the study as a whole: The response measured ex vivo was dominated by TCR beta clonotypes (HLA-C-restricted and CMV-specific).

TCRdb recomputed calls from the reads with MiXCR, one row per CDR3 protein. The data show 300,000 to 400,000 distinct CDR3 sequences, around 9.5% seen once. Trimming left V 8 bases short and J 3 bases short, with 14 bases between. The CDR3 runs 14 residues. Germline values: CDR1 MNHEY, CDR2 SVGEGT. This chain joins TRBV6-2 or TRBV6-3 and TRBJ2-1; TRBD1 or TRBD2 may be the D gene (6 bases each). Sequenced material: PBMCs. This sequence originates from a human donor in good health (CMV status not recorded). Some clones in this sample may be carry-over from other donors' samples. The CDR3 coding sequence is TGTGCCAGCTCTAGGGGGGACATCTACAATGAGCAGTTCTTC. This gives the protein CASSRGDIYNEQFF.